The present T cell receptor beta chain was sequenced within a study of blood T cell repertoires in COVID-19. Original processing notes: Reference gene primer amplification gave estimated nucleated cell counts. TCRdb's copy holds only in-frame clones and misses some; the assay was immunoSEQ multiplex PCR. V and J calls and clone size follow that table, whereas D and trimming were derived from the DNA. The repertoire has roughly 220,000 clones, approximately 90% of them found once; the top ten carry over 3%. Trimming left V 0 bases short and J 6 bases short, with 9 bases between. This CDR3 region has 13 residues. Germline V CDR1 and CDR2: SGHVS, FNYEAQ.

This sequence originates from a middle-aged woman with acute COVID-19. The sample consisted of PBMCs or T cells enriched from blood (not recorded which). The genes are TRBV7-6 and TRBJ2-7, with a possible D match to TRBD2 (6 bases). CDR3 DNA: TGTGCCAGCAGCTTAGCGGCCGGGGGCGAGCAGTACTTC. Translation gives CASSLAAGGEQYF.